Following are 21 T cell receptor beta chains from one sample sequenced in a study of blood T cell repertoires in COVID-19 (dated by TCRdb to about 2020). Library generation was performed with the immunoSEQ multiplex PCR assay. What TCRdb holds here is the immuneACCESS table cut down to in-frame rearrangements. Part of the clones is not present; checked against another copy, under half of the missing clones reflect an unresolved V gene, and the others are unexplained. The sample profile shows tens of thousands of clones; less than 90% of them were found once. The top ten hold about 5.6% of the sample. Sequences were obtained from peripheral blood. The receptors were gathered from a man aged 60 to 69 with active or convalescent COVID-19.

This chain joins TRBV5-1 and TRBJ2-5; 9 nucleotides match TRBD2. The V and J ends lost 4 bases and 2 bases, in that order; junction bases with no gene match: 12. The CDR3 runs to 17 residues. Germline V gene data show CDR1 as SGHRS and CDR2 as YFSETQ. This CDR3 reads CASSGIAGAPAQETQYF. The CDR3 region has the DNA TGCGCCAGCAGCGGGATAGCGGGGGCCCCGGCTCAAGAGACCCAGTACTTC.

The chain links TRBV19 to TRBJ2-1; 8 bases line up with TRBD2. V trimming: 4 bases; J trimming: 4 bases; junction bases outside the gene matches: 12. The CDR3 contains 17 residues. Germline V CDR1 and CDR2: LNHDA, SQIVND (reference sequence). The CDR3 is CASSRELAAILYNEQFF. The CDR3 nucleotides are TGTGCCAGTAGTAGGGAACTAGCGGCGATACTATACAATGAGCAGTTCTTC.

The V gene is TRBV3-1 (or the pseudogene TRBV3-2), the J gene TRBJ2-1; a weak D match, TRBD1 (6 bases). V gave up 6 bases and J gave up 4 bases, with 19 bases separating them. The V gene's germline CDR1 is LGHDT and CDR2 YNNKEL (reference sequence). There are 16 residues in the CDR3. The CDR3 nucleotides read TGTGCCAGCAGATCGACAGGTCCAAAGGGATACAATGAGCAGTTCTTC. Protein product: CASRSTGPKGYNEQFF.

This clone is a singleton in its sample. The chain recombines TRBV7-2 with TRBJ2-5; 7 bases map to TRBD2. V lost 3 bases to trimming and J lost 4 bases; unmatched junction nucleotides: 2. Germline CDR1 SGHTA, CDR2 FQGNSA. The CDR3 contains 13 residues. CDR3 in amino acids: CASSFAGVETQYF. CDR3 sequence (DNA): TGTGCCAGCAGCTTCGCGGGGGTAGAGACCCAGTACTTC.

V is TRBV7-9 and J is TRBJ1-5; D may be TRBD1 (6 bases). Germline lookup yields CDR1 SEHNR and CDR2 FQNEAQ (reference sequence). Trimming pared 3 bases from V and 5 bases from J, leaving 14 bases between. This CDR3 is 15 amino acids long. DNA for the CDR3: TGTGCCAGCAGCTTCGTCCAGGGGCCCGATCAGCCCCAGCATTTT. Protein: CASSFVQGPDQPQHF.

This chain connects TRBV6-2 or TRBV6-3 to TRBJ2-3; no clear D. V lost 4 bases and J 3 bases, leaving 8 bases between the germline ends. Germline V lookup: CDR1 MNHEY, CDR2 SVGEGT. The CDR3 extends over 13 amino acids. The CDR3 sequence: CASSSVFTDTQYF. The DNA for the CDR3 is TGTGCCAGCAGTTCGGTCTTTACAGATACGCAGTATTTT.

The V call is TRBV11-2, the J call TRBJ2-3; possible D gene TRBD1, 5 bases. CDR1 and CDR2 (germline): SGHAT, FQNNGV. The length of the CDR3 is 14 residues. Trimming removed 0 bases from V and 5 bases from J, with 9 bases in between. In nucleotides, the CDR3 is TGTGCCAGCAGCTTAGACAGACAGCAAGATACGCAGTATTTT. Protein: CASSLDRQQDTQYF.

The chain joins TRBV7-2 to TRBJ1-2, with D hard to call. V was clipped by 1 base and J by 2 bases, with 5 bases between them. Germline V gives CDR1 SGHTA, CDR2 FQGNSA. The CDR3 has 13 residues. The CDR3 nucleotides are TGTGCCAGCAGCTTAGAACAGAACTATGGCTACACCTTC. Amino acid sequence: CASSLEQNYGYTF.

The rearrangement joins TRBV6-1 to TRBJ2-3; 12 nucleotides align to TRBD2. The CDR3 contains 16 residues. With 4 bases clipped from V and 4 bases from J, the junction kept 6 bases outside the gene matches. The germline V gene has CDR1 MNHNS and CDR2 SASEGT. CDR3 DNA sequence: TGTGCCAGCAGTGCCACTAGCGGGGGGTCGTCAGATACGCAGTATTTT. Protein sequence: CASSATSGGSSDTQYF.

This chain connects TRBV5-1 to TRBJ2-1; TRBD2 agrees at 8 bases. This CDR3 is 15 amino acids long. Trimming removed 0 bases from V and 5 bases from J; junction bases left unmatched: 4. In germline, CDR1 is SGHRS, CDR2 YFSETQ. The CDR3, as DNA: TGCGCCAGCAGCTTGGATGCGGGGGGCCACAATGAGCAGTTCTTC. Translated: CASSLDAGGHNEQFF.

The chain is built from TRBV4-2 and TRBJ1-3, with 7 bases lining up with TRBD1. The CDR3 has 16 amino acids. Germline values: CDR1 LGHNA, CDR2 YNFKEQ. V lost 3 bases, J lost 3 bases, and 8 bases stayed unmatched. CDR3 DNA sequence: TGTGCCAGCAGCCAGGCCGGGACAGAATTTGGAAACACCATATATTTT. Its protein is CASSQAGTEFGNTIYF.

V and J are TRBV18 and TRBJ1-2, with no clear D. Germline CDR1 is KGHSH and CDR2 is LQKENI. Trimming cost V 3 bases and J 4 bases, with 15 bases left between them. The CDR3 loop spans 15 amino acids. Here the CDR3 DNA reads TGTGCCAGCTCACCCGGAGGCGTCTGGGGCTATGGCTACACCTTC. Its translation is CASSPGGVWGYGYTF. Full variable domain (remainder filled in from reference TRBV18 and TRBJ1-2): NAGVMQNPRHLVRRRGQEARLRCSPMKGHSHVYWYRQLPEEGLKFMVYLQKENIIDESGMPKERFSAEFPKEGPSILRIQQVVRGDSAAYFCASSPGGVWGYGYTFGSGTRLTVV.

This clone appeared once. CDR3 sequence (DNA): TGCGCCAGCAAGGAAGGACAAGGGGATTCACCCCTCCACTTT. It specifies CASKEGQGDSPLHF. The V gene is TRBV5-1, the J gene TRBJ1-6; D perhaps matches TRBD1 (5 bases). This CDR3 contains 14 residues. V was clipped by 6 bases and J by 8 bases, with 15 bases between them. CDR1 SGHRS and CDR2 YFSETQ come from the germline V gene.

The CDR3 DNA reads as TGTGCCAGCTTTCAGGGGGCCGTGAACACTGAAGCTTTCTTT. Amino acids: CASFQGAVNTEAFF. The chain links TRBV27 to TRBJ1-1, with TRBD1 matching 8 bases. V trimming: 8 bases; J trimming: 0 bases; junction bases outside the gene matches: 5. The germline V gene encodes CDR1 MNHEY and CDR2 SMNVEV (reference sequence). There are 14 residues in the CDR3.

The V and J genes are TRBV6-5 and TRBJ1-2; D unclear. The CDR3 runs 15 residues. V was cut by 4 bases and J by 8 bases, with 20 bases left in between. Per the germline V gene, CDR1 is MNHEY and CDR2 is SVGAGI. CDR3 region: CASSFGGVRGRGYTF. In nucleotides, the CDR3 is TGTGCCAGCAGTTTTGGCGGGGTACGGGGTAGGGGCTACACCTTC.

The chain uses TRBV18 and TRBJ1-2, with a possible D match to TRBD1 (6 bases). CDR3 size: 14 residues. The germline V gene has CDR1 KGHSH and CDR2 LQKENI. Deletions cut 3 bases from V and 3 bases from J, with 11 bases between. The CDR3 nucleotides are TGTGCCAGCTCACCGCGGAAGGGGGACTATGGCTACACCTTC. It encodes CASSPRKGDYGYTF.

The rearrangement uses TRBV4-2 and TRBJ1-5; D is unresolved. The CDR3 covers 17 residues. The germline V gene encodes CDR1 LGHNA and CDR2 YNFKEQ. Trimming left V 0 bases short and J 3 bases short, with 15 bases between. The CDR3 DNA sequence: TGTGCCAGCAGCCAAGATCAAGCGAGGAATCCCAATCAGCCCCAGCATTTT. Translation gives CASSQDQARNPNQPQHF.

The chain employs TRBV19 and TRBJ1-4; D gene uncertain. The germline CDR1 and CDR2 sequences are LNHDA and SQIVND (reference sequence). Trimming stripped 8 bases from V and 10 bases from J, with 20 bases between. CDR3 size: 14 residues. The DNA of the CDR3 is TGTGCCAGTGCCCCGGACGGTTACGAGGGAAAACTGTTTTTT. Encoded protein: CASAPDGYEGKLFF.

The chain recombines TRBV9 with TRBJ2-3, with TRBD1 matching over 8 bases. This CDR3 has 14 amino acids. The germline V gene has CDR1 SGDLS and CDR2 YYNGEE. Trimming at V came to 5 bases and at J to 0 bases, leaving 2 bases not matched to a gene. CDR3 coding DNA: TGTGCCAGCAGTACAGGGGGGAGCACAGATACGCAGTATTTT. This codes for CASSTGGSTDTQYF.

This sequence joins TRBV4-1 and TRBJ1-3; unclear D gene. The CDR3 extends over 20 amino acids. CDR1 MGHRA and CDR2 YSYEKL come from the germline V gene. Trimming left V 1 base short and J 3 bases short, with 25 bases between. The CDR3 reads CASSQGGKANGRFYGNTIYF. The CDR3 coding sequence is TGCGCCAGCAGCCAAGGCGGGAAGGCTAACGGGCGTTTTTATGGAAACACCATATATTTT.

The chain joins TRBV20-1 to TRBJ1-2; D uncertain. CDR3 length equals 11 residues. Germline assignment: CDR1 DFQATT and CDR2 SNEGSKA (reference sequence). Deletions cut 5 bases from V and 2 bases from J, with 6 bases between. CDR3 loop: CSAVVNYGYTF. The CDR3 nucleotides are TGCAGTGCTGTCGTAAACTATGGCTACACCTTC.